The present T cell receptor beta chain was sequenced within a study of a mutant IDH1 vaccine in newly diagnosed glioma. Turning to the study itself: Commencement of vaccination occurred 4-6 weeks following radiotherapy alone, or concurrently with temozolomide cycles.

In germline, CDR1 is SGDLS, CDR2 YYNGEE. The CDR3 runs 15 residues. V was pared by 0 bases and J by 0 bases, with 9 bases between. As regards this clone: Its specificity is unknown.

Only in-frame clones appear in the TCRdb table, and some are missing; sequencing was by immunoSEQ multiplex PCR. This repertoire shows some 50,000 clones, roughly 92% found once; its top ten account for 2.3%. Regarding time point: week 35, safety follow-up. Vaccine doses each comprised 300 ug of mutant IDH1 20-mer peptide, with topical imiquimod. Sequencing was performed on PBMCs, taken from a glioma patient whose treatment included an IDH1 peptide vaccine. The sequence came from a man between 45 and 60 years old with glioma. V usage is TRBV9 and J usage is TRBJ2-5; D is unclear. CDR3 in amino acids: CASSVAEEYQETQYF. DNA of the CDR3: TGTGCCAGCAGCGTAGCGGAAGAGTACCAAGAGACCCAGTACTTC.